This section outlines one T cell receptor (beta chain) sequence together with its context. Its antigen remains unknown. The template used for profiling TCR beta VDJ and CDR3 was genomic DNA. Each CDR3 protein is one row after TCRdb ran MiXCR on the reads. The table records more than 150,000 distinct CDR3 sequences, around 48% of them present only once. Whoever was chosen for sequencing had shown CD8+CD57+ cell expansion by flow cytometry. Among the patients, none had received any therapy at the time of blood sampling. The CDR3 is made up of 13 amino acids. The germline V gene has CDR1 LNHNV and CDR2 YYDKDF (reference sequence). The ends were cut back, 8 bases at V and 5 bases at J, with 13 bases in the middle. This specimen comes from a study of CD8+CD57+ T cells in acquired aplastic anemia. Turning to the study itself: Average DNA yield from sorted CD4+ and CD8+ cells was roughly 3.1 ug. Whole-study findings and limits: There were around 28 CD8+ CDR3 sequences that occurred in both patients and controls.

This TCR was sampled from a human donor with aplastic anemia. Specimen: sorted CD4+, CD8+, or CD8+CD57+ T cells (not recorded which) from PBMCs. The V gene is TRBV15, the J gene TRBJ2-1, with D unresolved. CDR3: CATGSTPDNEQFF. CDR3 DNA sequence: TGTGCCACCGGATCCACCCCGGACAATGAGCAGTTCTTC.